This T cell receptor beta chain emerged from a study of OX40 agonist ivuxolimab in advanced cancers. Study summary: Ivuxolimab, an agonist antibody against OX40 (CD134), was given to patients.

The CDR3 is made up of 16 amino acids. Germline CDR1 SNHLY, CDR2 FYNNEI. V shed 6 bases and J shed 4 bases, with 19 bases lying between them. Data came from immunoSEQ multiplex PCR; TCRdb stores just in-frame clones and leaves some out. The table shows tens of thousands of clones, with 91% occurring only once. This receptor was identified in an adult with an advanced solid tumor such as melanoma, head and neck, liver or kidney cancer. The rearrangement joins TRBV2 to TRBJ2-1, with D tentatively TRBD1 (6 bases). The material sequenced was CD4+ or CD8+ T cells sorted from blood, taken in a trial of the OX40 agonist ivuxolimab. The CDR3, as DNA: TGTGCCAGCAGACGTGATATGGCAGGGGCATACAATGAGCAGTTCTTC. Translating gives CASRRDMAGAYNEQFF.